Listed below are T cell receptor beta chains from one sample, sequenced in a study of blood T cell repertoires in COVID-19. Using immunoSEQ multiplex PCR, the repertoire was profiled, and TCRdb retains in-frame clones only, with some absent. The sample records 75,000 to 90,000 clones, around nine tenths being singletons. The sequenced material came from peripheral blood. Receptor source: an elderly man with active or convalescent COVID-19. Both conserved end residues are part of each CDR3. Fields, in order: V gene, CDR3 protein.

v_gene: TRBV9
CDR3aa: CASSVEQYFSGNTIYF

v_gene: TRBV10-2
CDR3aa: CASSESGRRTYGYTF

v_gene: TRBV11-3
CDR3aa: CASSFRDSKRAQYF

v_gene: TRBV29-1
CDR3aa: CSVAAGQGNQPQHF

v_gene: TRBV5-1
CDR3aa: CASSFFLAGGKYNEQFF

v_gene: TRBV7-2
CDR3aa: CASSSQPSGTSGRYTQYF

v_gene: TRBV6-5
CDR3aa: CASIGDGTGEAFF

v_gene: TRBV5-1
CDR3aa: CASSVLGTENTEAFF

v_gene: TRBV7-8
CDR3aa: CASSRTGANYGYTF

v_gene: TRBV5-4
CDR3aa: CASSWARGAHTEAFF

v_gene: TRBV6-6
CDR3aa: CATRTSGRWNEQFF

v_gene: TRBV28
CDR3aa: CASRYPHSPYNSPLHF

v_gene: TRBV25-1
CDR3aa: CASSEQTNYGYTF

v_gene: TRBV7-2
CDR3aa: CASTWIGTDTQYF

v_gene: TRBV29-1
CDR3aa: CSGRDTKETQYF

v_gene: TRBV6-2/TRBV6-3
CDR3aa: CASSSNQGNQPQHF

v_gene: TRBV25-1
CDR3aa: CASSEATGSPYGYTF

v_gene: TRBV24-1
CDR3aa: CATSDYGDYNEQFF

v_gene: TRBV5-1
CDR3aa: CASSHPGTGVTGELFF

v_gene: TRBV5-1
CDR3aa: CASSLAGLTNEKLFF

v_gene: TRBV5-1
CDR3aa: CASSGTTTSTDTQYF

v_gene: TRBV12-3/TRBV12-4
CDR3aa: CASSLVADTQYF

v_gene: TRBV3-1/TRBV3-2
CDR3aa: CASSQVRESAPRHF

v_gene: TRBV7-2
CDR3aa: CASSPRAGATGELFF

v_gene: TRBV5-1
CDR3aa: CASGRGDEKLFF

v_gene: TRBV28
CDR3aa: CASSFGQYTAFF

v_gene: TRBV9
CDR3aa: CASSPSQGPGGYTF

v_gene: TRBV6-5
CDR3aa: CALRSTGATNEKLFF

v_gene: TRBV19
CDR3aa: CASSPPRGGAEAFF

v_gene: TRBV30
CDR3aa: CAWSVRGAGGDTQYF

v_gene: TRBV19
CDR3aa: CASNKDRGYGYTF

v_gene: TRBV7-8
CDR3aa: CASSLGAGGNQPQHF

v_gene: TRBV19
CDR3aa: CASSGGTSGTPSTDTQYF

v_gene: TRBV7-7
CDR3aa: CASSLGTGRVQETQYF

v_gene: TRBV5-1
CDR3aa: CASSLSGGANTGELFF

v_gene: TRBV14
CDR3aa: CASSHRQGAWNTEAFF

v_gene: TRBV4-1
CDR3aa: CASSHGASGSTETQYF

v_gene: TRBV7-2
CDR3aa: CASRQTPRGTQYF

v_gene: TRBV5-5
CDR3aa: CASSFRESSYNSPLHF

v_gene: TRBV28
CDR3aa: CASTLTGLRDEKLFF

v_gene: TRBV19
CDR3aa: CASSIGGRINYGYTF

v_gene: TRBV3-1/TRBV3-2
CDR3aa: CASSRGPQALYGYTF

v_gene: TRBV6-6
CDR3aa: CASSYSGLTTDTQYF

v_gene: TRBV7-2
CDR3aa: CASSSKGLAGVSGQFF

v_gene: TRBV14
CDR3aa: CASSQEGGELNEQFF

v_gene: TRBV13
CDR3aa: CASSLGRGADEQFF